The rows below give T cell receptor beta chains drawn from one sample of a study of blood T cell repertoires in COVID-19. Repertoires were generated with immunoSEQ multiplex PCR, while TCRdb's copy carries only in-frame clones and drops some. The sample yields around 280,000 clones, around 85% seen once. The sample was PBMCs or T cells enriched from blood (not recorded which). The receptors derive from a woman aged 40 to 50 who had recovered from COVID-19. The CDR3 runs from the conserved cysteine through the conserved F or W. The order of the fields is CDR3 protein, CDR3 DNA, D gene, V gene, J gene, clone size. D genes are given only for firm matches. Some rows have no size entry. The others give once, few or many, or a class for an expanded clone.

CDR3aa: CASSPASGPAGNEQFF; CDR3nt: TGTGCCAGCAGTCCAGCCTCTGGGCCCGCGGGCAATGAGCAGTTCTTC; d_gene: NA; v_gene: TRBV28; j_gene: TRBJ2-1; abundance: NA
CDR3aa: CASTILGEGNQPQHF; CDR3nt: TGTGCCAGCACCATTTTGGGTGAGGGAAATCAGCCCCAGCATTTT; d_gene: NA; v_gene: TRBV5-8; j_gene: TRBJ1-5; abundance: NA
CDR3aa: CASSPDREYSNQPQHF; CDR3nt: TGTGCCAGCAGTCCCGACAGGGAATATAGCAATCAGCCCCAGCATTTT; d_gene: TRBD1; v_gene: TRBV27; j_gene: TRBJ1-5; abundance: NA
CDR3aa: CASSPHGGDEQFF; CDR3nt: TGTGCCAGCAGCCCGCACGGGGGGGATGAGCAGTTCTTC; d_gene: TRBD2; v_gene: TRBV12-3/TRBV12-4; j_gene: TRBJ2-1; abundance: NA
CDR3aa: CASSPPVAGEQYF; CDR3nt: TGTGCCAGCAGCCCCCCAGTGGCAGGCGAGCAGTACTTC; d_gene: NA; v_gene: TRBV7-8; j_gene: TRBJ2-7; abundance: NA
CDR3aa: CASSRVLGEFYTF; CDR3nt: TGTGCCAGCAGCCGGGTCCTCGGGGAATTCTACACCTTC; d_gene: NA; v_gene: TRBV6-5; j_gene: TRBJ1-2; abundance: NA
CDR3aa: CASSQGRQKYSNQPQHF; CDR3nt: TGCGCCAGCAGCCAAGGCCGACAGAAATATAGCAATCAGCCCCAGCATTTT; d_gene: NA; v_gene: TRBV23-1; j_gene: TRBJ1-5; abundance: NA
CDR3aa: CASSSDRDGYTF; CDR3nt: TGTGCCAGCAGCTCTGACAGGGATGGCTACACCTTC; d_gene: TRBD1; v_gene: TRBV11-2; j_gene: TRBJ1-2; abundance: NA
CDR3aa: CATSDSRQGARIAFF; CDR3nt: TGTGCCACCAGTGATTCCCGACAGGGGGCGCGGATCGCTTTCTTT; d_gene: TRBD1; v_gene: TRBV24-1; j_gene: TRBJ1-1; abundance: once
CDR3aa: CASSQTGAGEQYF; CDR3nt: TGTGCCAGCAGCCAAACAGGGGCGGGAGAGCAGTACTTC; d_gene: NA; v_gene: TRBV14; j_gene: TRBJ2-7; abundance: NA
CDR3aa: CASSSDTFPYEQYF; CDR3nt: TGTGCCAGCAGTTCGGACACTTTTCCCTACGAGCAGTACTTC; d_gene: NA; v_gene: TRBV27; j_gene: TRBJ2-7; abundance: NA
CDR3aa: CASSTGAEEQFF; CDR3nt: TGTGCCAGCAGTACAGGGGCCGAAGAGCAGTTCTTC; d_gene: TRBD1; v_gene: TRBV27; j_gene: TRBJ2-1; abundance: NA
CDR3aa: CASSLQGGYTF; CDR3nt: TGTGCCAGCAGCCTACAGGGGGGCTACACCTTC; d_gene: TRBD1; v_gene: TRBV3-1/TRBV3-2; j_gene: TRBJ1-2; abundance: NA
CDR3aa: CASSRPWVETEQFF; CDR3nt: TGTGCCAGCAGCCGTCCCTGGGTGGAGACTGAGCAGTTCTTC; d_gene: NA; v_gene: TRBV21-1; j_gene: TRBJ2-1; abundance: NA
CDR3aa: CASKSWALSYGYTF; CDR3nt: TGTGCCAGCAAAAGCTGGGCCCTGTCATATGGCTACACCTTC; d_gene: NA; v_gene: TRBV21-1; j_gene: TRBJ1-2; abundance: few
CDR3aa: CASTLTQETQYF; CDR3nt: TGCGCCAGCACCTTAACACAAGAGACCCAGTACTTC; d_gene: NA; v_gene: TRBV5-1; j_gene: TRBJ2-5; abundance: NA
CDR3aa: CASSLHQYSDRDPEQYF; CDR3nt: TGTGCCAGCAGTCTGCATCAGTATTCGGACAGGGACCCCGAGCAGTACTTC; d_gene: TRBD1; v_gene: TRBV27; j_gene: TRBJ2-7; abundance: NA
CDR3aa: CATSRAVAANEQFF; CDR3nt: TGTGCCACCAGCAGAGCCGTGGCGGCCAATGAGCAGTTCTTC; d_gene: NA; v_gene: TRBV15; j_gene: TRBJ2-1; abundance: NA
CDR3aa: CASSFRGQGSSYEQYF; CDR3nt: TGTGCCAGCAGCTTTCGAGGACAAGGTTCTTCCTACGAGCAGTACTTC; d_gene: NA; v_gene: TRBV11-2; j_gene: TRBJ2-7; abundance: NA
CDR3aa: CASSPSGVQETQYF; CDR3nt: TGTGCCAGCAGCCCTAGCGGGGTCCAAGAGACCCAGTACTTC; d_gene: TRBD2; v_gene: TRBV7-9; j_gene: TRBJ2-5; abundance: NA
CDR3aa: CASSPWDRSGHGYTF; CDR3nt: TGTGCCAGCAGCCCCTGGGACAGGTCGGGCCATGGCTACACCTTC; d_gene: TRBD1; v_gene: TRBV3-1/TRBV3-2; j_gene: TRBJ1-2; abundance: NA
CDR3aa: CASSPRWGGTGNTEAFF; CDR3nt: TGTGCCAGCAGCCCACGGTGGGGGGGGACAGGGAACACTGAAGCTTTCTTT; d_gene: TRBD1; v_gene: TRBV5-4; j_gene: TRBJ1-1; abundance: NA
CDR3aa: CASSLDNDQPQHF; CDR3nt: TGTGCCAGCAGTCTGGACAACGATCAGCCCCAGCATTTT; d_gene: NA; v_gene: TRBV6-5; j_gene: TRBJ1-5; abundance: once
CDR3aa: CASSPMQRGHTIYF; CDR3nt: TGTGCCAGCTCACCAATGCAAAGAGGGCACACCATATATTTT; d_gene: NA; v_gene: TRBV18; j_gene: TRBJ1-3; abundance: once
CDR3aa: CASSSTSSSYEQYF; CDR3nt: TGCGCCAGCAGCTCGACTAGTAGCTCCTACGAGCAGTACTTC; d_gene: NA; v_gene: TRBV5-1; j_gene: TRBJ2-7; abundance: NA
CDR3aa: CASSRAGGNEQYF; CDR3nt: TGTGCCAGCAGCCGAGCGGGAGGGAACGAGCAGTACTTC; d_gene: TRBD2; v_gene: TRBV7-9; j_gene: TRBJ2-7; abundance: NA
CDR3aa: CASRFRRAGTTPSYEQYF; CDR3nt: TGTGCCAGCAGATTCCGTAGAGCCGGGACTACGCCATCCTACGAGCAGTACTTC; d_gene: TRBD2; v_gene: TRBV7-2; j_gene: TRBJ2-7; abundance: NA
CDR3aa: CAISESTQGIRAFF; CDR3nt: TGTGCCATCAGTGAGTCGACTCAGGGGATCAGAGCTTTCTTT; d_gene: NA; v_gene: TRBV10-3; j_gene: TRBJ1-1; abundance: NA
CDR3aa: CASSSGGMTGGGGAFF; CDR3nt: TGTGCCAGCAGTTCAGGGGGAATGACAGGGGGCGGCGGAGCTTTCTTT; d_gene: TRBD1; v_gene: TRBV28; j_gene: TRBJ1-1; abundance: NA
CDR3aa: CASSLGLGLYEQYF; CDR3nt: TGTGCCAGCAGCTTGGGACTAGGGTTATACGAGCAGTACTTC; d_gene: NA; v_gene: TRBV5-4; j_gene: TRBJ2-7; abundance: NA
CDR3aa: CALKGGAGNTIYF; CDR3nt: TGTGCCTTAAAAGGGGGCGCGGGAAACACCATATATTTT; d_gene: TRBD1; v_gene: TRBV30; j_gene: TRBJ1-3; abundance: NA
CDR3aa: CASSRSLADTQYF; CDR3nt: TGCGCCAGCAGCCGATCCTTAGCAGATACGCAGTATTTT; d_gene: NA; v_gene: TRBV4-1; j_gene: TRBJ2-3; abundance: NA
CDR3aa: CASSPSGFNQPQHF; CDR3nt: TGTGCCAGCAGCCCCTCAGGGTTTAATCAGCCCCAGCATTTT; d_gene: NA; v_gene: TRBV27; j_gene: TRBJ1-5; abundance: NA
CDR3aa: CASSVTGDGNEKLFF; CDR3nt: TGTGCCAGCAGCGTAACAGGGGATGGTAATGAAAAACTGTTTTTT; d_gene: TRBD1; v_gene: TRBV9; j_gene: TRBJ1-4; abundance: NA
CDR3aa: CASSDRYYGYTF; CDR3nt: TGTGCCAGCAGTGACAGGTACTATGGCTACACCTTC; d_gene: NA; v_gene: TRBV2; j_gene: TRBJ1-2; abundance: NA
CDR3aa: CASSPGESQETQYF; CDR3nt: TGTGCCAGCAGCCCAGGGGAATCCCAAGAGACCCAGTACTTC; d_gene: NA; v_gene: TRBV11-3; j_gene: TRBJ2-5; abundance: NA
CDR3aa: CASSETGPGTSGIISQYF; CDR3nt: TGTGCCAGCAGTGAGACTGGGCCCGGGACTAGCGGGATTATTTCCCAGTACTTC; d_gene: TRBD2; v_gene: TRBV6-1; j_gene: TRBJ2-5; abundance: NA
CDR3aa: CASSPPGRGSSYNEQFF; CDR3nt: TGTGCCAGCTCACCCCCCGGGCGGGGCAGCTCCTACAATGAGCAGTTCTTC; d_gene: NA; v_gene: TRBV18; j_gene: TRBJ2-1; abundance: NA
CDR3aa: CASRFAGLDYGYTF; CDR3nt: TGTGCCAGCAGGTTCGCAGGGTTGGACTATGGCTACACCTTC; d_gene: NA; v_gene: TRBV27; j_gene: TRBJ1-2; abundance: NA
CDR3aa: CATSVTSGRALHEQFF; CDR3nt: TGTGCCACCAGTGTCACTAGCGGGAGGGCCCTCCATGAGCAGTTCTTC; d_gene: TRBD2; v_gene: TRBV24-1; j_gene: TRBJ2-1; abundance: few
CDR3aa: CASSATPLGGEQYF; CDR3nt: TGTGCCAGCAGCGCTACCCCTCTGGGAGGCGAGCAGTACTTC; d_gene: NA; v_gene: TRBV9; j_gene: TRBJ2-7; abundance: NA
CDR3aa: CASSRGTSYEQYF; CDR3nt: TGCGCCAGCTCTCGCGGTACCTCCTACGAGCAGTACTTC; d_gene: NA; v_gene: TRBV5-1; j_gene: TRBJ2-7; abundance: NA
CDR3aa: CASNQGGTQGYGYTF; CDR3nt: TGTGCCAGCAACCAGGGGGGCACTCAGGGCTATGGCTACACCTTC; d_gene: TRBD1; v_gene: TRBV7-9; j_gene: TRBJ1-2; abundance: NA
CDR3aa: CASSGTQGNNSPLHF; CDR3nt: TGCGCCAGCAGCGGAACCCAGGGAAATAATTCACCCCTCCACTTT; d_gene: NA; v_gene: TRBV5-1; j_gene: TRBJ1-6; abundance: NA
CDR3aa: CASRDNGWNEKLFF; CDR3nt: TGTGCCAGCAGGGACAACGGGTGGAATGAAAAACTGTTTTTT; d_gene: NA; v_gene: TRBV6-5; j_gene: TRBJ1-4; abundance: NA
CDR3aa: CASRLHGNSPLHF; CDR3nt: TGTGCCAGCAGATTACATGGCAATTCACCCCTCCACTTT; d_gene: NA; v_gene: TRBV27; j_gene: TRBJ1-6; abundance: NA
CDR3aa: CAISDSSRTGSSYEQYF; CDR3nt: TGTGCCATCTCCGACAGCTCCCGGACGGGCTCCTCCTACGAGCAGTACTTC; d_gene: NA; v_gene: TRBV10-3; j_gene: TRBJ2-7; abundance: NA